This T cell receptor (beta chain) was recorded in a study of OX40 agonist ivuxolimab in advanced cancers. Repertoires were generated with immunoSEQ multiplex PCR, while TCRdb's copy carries only in-frame clones and drops some. This table holds roughly 28,000 clones, around 85% found once. Germline V gene data show CDR1 as SGHRS and CDR2 as YFSETQ. The length of the CDR3 is 15 residues. Trimming took 3 bases from V and 0 from J, leaving 13 bases between them. The chain uses TRBV5-1 and TRBJ2-7, with D perhaps TRBD1 or TRBD2 (5 bases each). The source was CD4+ or CD8+ T cells sorted from blood, collected in a trial of the OX40 agonist ivuxolimab. The receptor's source is an adult with an advanced solid tumor such as melanoma, head and neck, liver or kidney cancer. CDR3 sequence: CASSSRRDRSYEQYF. CDR3 nucleotide sequence: TGCGCCAGCAGCTCGCGCCGGGACCGCTCCTACGAGCAGTACTTC.